Shown below are 25 T cell receptor beta chains from a single sample sequenced in a study of metastatic and nonmetastatic thyroid tumors (dated by TCRdb to the early 2020s). No treatment had been received by any patient before thyroid surgery. The receptor library was made with PCR. Sequenced on an Illumina HiSeq 4000. TCRdb itself trimmed the public reads at Q25 with fastp, ran MiXCR and retained productive beta chains. The sample table records more than 90,000 clones; over 9.5% of these occur just once. Clones ranked in the top ten supply 11% of the sample. Input material: blood. The receptors originated from a female donor with papillary thyroid cancer or a benign thyroid nodule (not recorded which). Some clones in this sample may be carry-over from other donors' samples.

A few counts support this clone. This sequence may be a read error, since a much larger clone differs from it by one base. The V gene is TRBV18, the J gene TRBJ1-5, with TRBD1 matching 9 bases. This CDR3 region has 15 residues. Germline V lookup: CDR1 KGHSH, CDR2 LQKENI. Germline trimming cut 2 bases from V and 4 bases from J; bases unmatched to any gene: 3. The CDR3 sequence: CASSPYGTGNQPQHF. CDR3 DNA sequence: TGTGCCAGCTCACCATACGGGACAGGGAATCAGCCCCAGCATTTT.

Details on this clone: The junction shows a germline mismatch at one end, possibly a read error. J is TRBJ1-2 and V is TRBV9, with D perhaps matching TRBD1 (6 bases). The germline CDR1 and CDR2 sequences are SGDLS and YYNGEE. The CDR3 loop spans 14 amino acids. The CDR3 region is CASIVRTVGGGYTF. The CDR3 DNA is TGTGCCAGCATCGTACGGACAGTTGGGGGGGGCTACACCTTC.

This clone was observed many times. Other nucleotide sequences in the sample specify the same CDR3. The chain carries TRBV28 and TRBJ1-3, with D perhaps matching TRBD1 (6 bases). Germline CDR1 MDHEN, CDR2 SYDVKM. V lost 6 bases and J lost 3, with 12 bases in between. This CDR3 spans 14 amino acids. CDR3 region: CASSPSGVGNTIYF. The CDR3 DNA reads as TGTGCCAGCAGCCCTTCAGGGGTTGGAAACACCATATATTTT.

This clone came up many times. The J gene is TRBJ2-6, the V gene TRBV30; D is unclear. The germline gives CDR1 GTSNPN, CDR2 SVGIG (reference sequence). V lost 3 bases and J 1 base, leaving 10 bases between the germline ends. The CDR3 is made up of 15 amino acids. The CDR3 region is CAWSAGQSGANVLTF. CDR3 sequence (DNA): TGTGCCTGGAGCGCCGGTCAGTCTGGGGCCAACGTCCTGACTTTC.

The chain has TRBV7-2 and TRBJ2-7, with no clear D. The germline gives CDR1 SGHTA, CDR2 FQGNSA. Trimming left V 0 bases short and J 2 bases short, with 14 bases between. The CDR3 extends over 16 amino acids. CDR3 protein: CASSLAPDLSAYEQYF. CDR3 DNA: TGTGCCAGCAGCTTAGCCCCTGATCTTTCGGCCTACGAGCAGTACTTC.

This clone has ten or more counts. An end of the junction differs from the germline gene, which may be a read error. The chain is built from TRBV6-1 and TRBJ2-1; TRBD1 or TRBD2 may be the D gene (5 bases each). CDR3 length: 15 residues. CDR1 is MNHNS, CDR2 SASEGT, per germline. Here the CDR3 DNA reads TGTGCCAGCAGTGAACGGTCGGGGCAGGGTCTCAAGGGGCTCTTC. It yields the protein CASSERSGQGLKGLF.

V gene TRBV20-1 combines with J gene TRBJ1-5; 9 nucleotides align to TRBD1. Germline V gives CDR1 DFQATT, CDR2 SNEGSKA (reference sequence). The CDR3 covers 15 residues. Trimming removed 1 base from V and 14 bases from J; junction bases left unmatched: 15. For the CDR3, the DNA is TGCAGTGCTAGAGGGGACAGGGAGGGCAATCAGACCAAGCATTTT. Translated: CSARGDREGNQTKHF.

This clone showed up many times. The chain is built from TRBV28 and TRBJ2-5; 7 nucleotides align to TRBD1. CDR3 length equals 15 residues. From germline, CDR1 is MDHEN and CDR2 SYDVKM. V lost 3 bases and J lost 7; bases outside the gene matches: 11. The CDR3 coding sequence is TGTGCCAGCAGTTTGGTGACAGGGATATCTGGGACCCAGTACTTC. This gives the protein CASSLVTGISGTQYF.

This clone showed up many times. The rearrangement joins TRBV28 to TRBJ1-3; TRBD1 aligns across 9 bases. The CDR3 contains 13 residues. From germline, CDR1 is MDHEN and CDR2 SYDVKM. The junction had 3 bases not matched to a gene; V was cut back by 5 bases and J by 7 bases. DNA of the CDR3: TGTGCCAGCAGTCGGGGACAGGGTAACACCATATATTTT. This codes for CASSRGQGNTIYF.

This clone was detected ten times or more. The chain joins TRBV20-1 to TRBJ2-7; 8 nucleotides match TRBD2. The V gene's germline CDR1 is DFQATT and CDR2 SNEGSKA (reference sequence). The CDR3 totals 14 residues. The V and J ends lost 1 base and 6 bases, in that order; junction bases with no gene match: 8. CDR3 in DNA: TGCAGTGCTAGAGTCGGGAGGGCCCGGGGCGAGCAGTACTTC. The encoded protein is CSARVGRARGEQYF.

This clone turned up a few times. The rearrangement joins TRBV2 to TRBJ2-7, with 12 bases aligning to TRBD1. The junction had 4 bases not matched to a gene; V was cut back by 8 bases and J by 2 bases. The V gene's germline CDR1 is SNHLY and CDR2 FYNNEI. The length of the CDR3 is 14 residues. The CDR3 DNA follows: TGTGCCAGCTCATGGGACAGGGGGCCCTACGAGCAGTACTTC. As protein: CASSWDRGPYEQYF.

This clone was observed at least ten times. This chain connects TRBV4-2 to TRBJ1-1; 9 bases fit TRBD1. The junction had 5 bases not matched to a gene; V was cut back by 1 base and J by 2 bases. This CDR3 contains 16 residues. CDR1 LGHNA and CDR2 YNFKEQ come from the germline V gene. The CDR3 is CASSQGLGQGNTEAFF. The CDR3 DNA reads TGTGCCAGCAGCCAAGGCCTGGGACAGGGCAACACTGAAGCTTTCTTT.

This chain joins TRBV7-6 and TRBJ2-2; D perhaps matches TRBD1 (5 bases). Trimming cost V 7 bases and J 7 bases, with 16 bases left between them. Germline-derived CDR1 and CDR2 are SGHVS and FNYEAQ. The CDR3 is made up of 14 amino acids. The CDR3 here is CASINRQLHGELFF. In nucleotides, the CDR3 is TGTGCCAGCATCAACCGACAGCTCCACGGGGAGCTGTTTTTT.

In the case of this clone: Other DNA sequences in this sample translate to the same CDR3. This chain joins TRBV6-1 and TRBJ1-2; D call uncertain. From germline, CDR1 is MNHNS and CDR2 SASEGT. CDR3 size: 12 residues. Trimming removed 7 bases at V and 6 bases at J, with 12 bases between. The CDR3 sequence is CASTVRGDGYTF. The CDR3 nucleotides read TGTGCCAGCACAGTACGCGGGGATGGCTACACCTTC.

J is TRBJ2-7 and V is TRBV20-1; TRBD2 might be the D (5 bases). Trimming removed 7 bases from V and 3 bases from J, with 16 bases in between. The CDR3 sequence is 13 residues long. Germline V gene lookup returns CDR1 DFQATT and CDR2 SNEGSKA (reference sequence). CDR3 residues: CSVDGGTLYEQYF. In DNA form, the CDR3 reads TGCAGTGTTGATGGAGGCACTCTCTACGAGCAGTACTTC.

This clone was seen many times. This chain joins TRBV27 and TRBJ2-7; possibly TRBD2 for D (5 bases). CDR1 MNHEY and CDR2 SMNVEV come from the germline V gene (reference sequence). The V end lost 8 bases, the J end lost 5 bases, and 22 bases lay between the germline ends. This CDR3 spans 15 amino acids. As DNA, the CDR3 is TGTGCCAGCGCCCCTCGACCTAGCCGCCGGGACGAGCAGTACTTC. Translation: CASAPRPSRRDEQYF.

This clone was found many times. J is TRBJ1-1 and V is TRBV6-2 or TRBV6-3; D unclear. V gave up 3 bases and J gave up 1 base, with 9 bases separating them. The germline V gene encodes CDR1 MNHEY and CDR2 SVGEGT. There are 14 residues in the CDR3. The CDR3 DNA sequence: TGTGCCAGCAGTTATTACGGGAGGAACACTGAAGCTTTCTTT. It is translated as CASSYYGRNTEAFF.

This clone was found many times. The V call is TRBV20-1, the J call TRBJ2-3; the match to TRBD2 covers 9 bases. This CDR3 comprises 15 residues. Losses at the gene ends were 6 bases for V and 2 bases for J; bases not matched to a gene: 9. Germline CDR1 DFQATT, CDR2 SNEGSKA (reference sequence). DNA for the CDR3: TGCAGTGCAACGACTTCTAGCGGGGTCACAGATACGCAGTATTTT. Protein sequence: CSATTSSGVTDTQYF.

This clone was seen many times. This chain connects TRBV7-3 to TRBJ1-3; unclear D gene. CDR3 length: 13 amino acids. Per germline, CDR1 SGHTA and CDR2 FQGTGA. Trimming removed 10 bases from V and 2 bases from J, with 12 bases in between. The CDR3 is CATSSAPGNTIYF. CDR3 in DNA: TGTGCCACCTCCAGTGCTCCTGGAAACACCATATATTTT. Full variable domain (remainder filled in from reference TRBV7-3 and TRBJ1-3): GAGVSQTPSNKVTEKGKYVELRCDPISGHTALYWYRQSLGQGPEFLIYFQGTGAADDSGLPNDRFFAVRPEGSVSTLKIQRTERGDSAVYLCATSSAPGNTIYFGEGSWLTVV.

This clone was counted many times. This chain joins TRBV28 and TRBJ2-3; 10 bases map to TRBD2. CDR3 length: 17 amino acids. The germline CDR1 and CDR2 sequences are MDHEN and SYDVKM. Trimming removed 3 bases from V and 4 bases from J; junction bases left unmatched: 10. The CDR3 reads CASSFWASGRPADTQYF. The CDR3 DNA follows: TGTGCCAGCAGTTTTTGGGCTAGCGGGAGACCCGCAGATACGCAGTATTTT.

Regarding this clone: With a much larger clone just one base away, this may be a read error. V and J are TRBV27 and TRBJ2-6; TRBD1 is a possible D gene (6 bases). Germline assignment: CDR1 MNHEY and CDR2 SMNVEV (reference sequence). The CDR3 extends over 18 amino acids. In DNA form, the CDR3 reads TGTGCCAACAGTTCCCGAATTGACAGGAACCCTGGGGCCAACGTCCTGACTTTC. It yields the protein CANSSRIDRNPGANVLTF.

In this sample, this clone turned up many times. The rearrangement uses TRBV2 and TRBJ1-6; tentative D call: TRBD1 (5 bases). Per germline, CDR1 SNHLY and CDR2 FYNNEI. This CDR3 has 14 residues. Trimming left V 4 bases short and J 7 bases short, with 11 bases between. CDR3 DNA: TGTGCCAGCAGTGCGTGGGGGAACAATTCACCCCTCCACTTT. Amino acids: CASSAWGNNSPLHF.

In this sample, this clone turned up many times. This rearrangement joins TRBV5-1 to TRBJ2-1; D gene unclear. The CDR3 extends over 12 amino acids. V was trimmed by 4 bases and J by 7 bases, leaving 9 bases between them. Per the germline V gene, CDR1 is SGHRS and CDR2 is YFSETQ. DNA for the CDR3: TGCGCCAGCAGCCCGGCTCGTAATGAGCAGTTCTTC. It encodes CASSPARNEQFF.

The J gene is TRBJ1-2, the V gene TRBV6-5; no reliable D call. CDR3 length: 13 residues. The germline V gene encodes CDR1 MNHEY and CDR2 SVGAGI. With 4 bases removed from V and 2 bases from J, the gap between germline ends came to 8 bases. CDR3 loop: CASSLYGNYGYTF. The CDR3 DNA reads as TGTGCCAGCAGTTTATATGGAAACTATGGCTACACCTTC.

At least ten counts were recorded for this clone. V gene TRBV28 combines with J gene TRBJ2-6; D unresolved. The ends were cut back, 5 bases at V and 1 base at J, with 9 bases in the middle. CDR1 MDHEN and CDR2 SYDVKM come from the germline V gene. The CDR3 runs 15 residues. CDR3 loop: CASSPLGSGANVLTF. The CDR3, as DNA: TGTGCCAGCAGTCCCCTAGGTTCTGGGGCCAACGTCCTGACTTTC.